The 26 T cell receptor beta chains below come from one sample, sequenced in a study of type 1 and type 2 diabetes patients. Amplification started from genomic DNA. The TCR beta CDR3 region was amplified using 30 forward and 13 reverse primers. In TCRdb, the multiplex PCR reads were re-called with MiXCR into one record per CDR3 protein. Here the sample spans 250,000 or so distinct CDR3 sequences, 47% being singletons. The sequenced material came from peripheral blood mononuclear cells (PBMCs). The receptors were sampled from a man between 18 and 29 years old with type 2 diabetes.

A remark on this clonotype: This may be a read error, as it is one base from a much larger clone. For the CDR3, the DNA is TGTGCCAGCAGGGTCAGGACTAATGAAGAACTGTTTTTT. Translating it yields CASRVRTNEELFF. The chain combines TRBV2 with TRBJ1-4, with no clear D. The CDR3 spans 13 residues. Germline CDR1 and CDR2: SNHLY and FYNNEI.

The chain joins TRBV28 to TRBJ1-6, with D unclear. Per germline, CDR1 MDHEN and CDR2 SYDVKM. V shed 7 bases and J shed 10 bases, with 20 bases lying between them. This CDR3 comprises 15 residues. The CDR3 nucleotides read TGTGCCAGCACCACCCCGGGCAGGTCAAGGTCACCCCTCCACTTT. This sequence encodes CASTTPGRSRSPLHF.

The CDR3 region has the DNA TGCAGTGCTAGAGATCCGGGGATAGATACGCAGTATTTT. This gives the protein CSARDPGIDTQYF. The chain is built from TRBV20-1 and TRBJ2-3; possibly TRBD2 for D (5 bases). Per the germline V gene, CDR1 is DFQATT and CDR2 is SNEGSKA (reference sequence). The CDR3 has 13 residues. Trimming took off 0 bases at V and 5 bases at J, with 9 bases between the two ends.

The rearrangement uses TRBV4-2 and TRBJ2-7; maybe TRBD2 (6 bases). V was pared by 0 bases and J by 3 bases, with 24 bases between. Germline-derived CDR1 and CDR2 are LGHNA and YNFKEQ. The CDR3 spans 19 residues. The CDR3 protein is CASSQDYWVSRDSFYEQYF. The DNA of the CDR3 is TGTGCCAGCAGCCAAGATTATTGGGTGTCGCGGGACTCATTCTACGAGCAGTACTTC.

This rearrangement joins TRBV7-8 to TRBJ1-3; D gene ambiguous. With 6 bases removed from V and 0 bases from J, the gap between germline ends came to 21 bases. From germline, CDR1 is SGHVS and CDR2 FQNEAQ. The CDR3 is made up of 18 amino acids. DNA of the CDR3: TGTGCCAGCAGTTCATGGGTCGCAGCATCCCTCTCTGGAAACACCATATATTTT. Protein product: CASSSWVAASLSGNTIYF. The entire variable domain, with the rest obtained from reference TRBV7-8 and TRBJ1-3, is as follows: GAGVSQSPRYKVAKRGQDVALRCDPISGHVSLFWYQQALGQGPEFLTYFQNEAQLDKSGLPSDRFFAERPEGSVSTLKIQRTQQEDSAVYLCASSSWVAASLSGNTIYFGEGSWLTVV.

This rearrangement joins TRBV27 to TRBJ1-1; the D is unclear. Germline values: CDR1 MNHEY, CDR2 SMNVEV (reference sequence). The CDR3 has 13 residues. Trimming took off 4 bases at V and 3 bases at J, with 9 bases between the two ends. The CDR3 protein is CASSWSRYTEAFF. The CDR3 DNA sequence: TGTGCCAGCAGTTGGAGTAGGTACACTGAAGCTTTCTTT.

DNA for the CDR3: TGCGCCAGCAGCCTTCCACGACCGCCCCTGTACAATGAGCAGTTCTTC. It yields the protein CASSLPRPPLYNEQFF. This chain uses TRBV5-1 with TRBJ2-1; the D is unclear. Germline CDR1 is SGHRS and CDR2 is YFSETQ. This CDR3 contains 16 residues. With 4 bases removed from V and 4 bases from J, the gap between germline ends came to 18 bases. Full variable domain (outside the CDR3, taken from reference TRBV5-1 and TRBJ2-1): KAGVTQTPRYLIKTRGQQVTLSCSPISGHRSVSWYQQTPGQGLQFLFEYFSETQRNKGNFPGRFSGRQFSNSRSEMNVSTLELGDSALYLCASSLPRPPLYNEQFFGPGTRLTVL.

The chain recombines TRBV6-6 with TRBJ2-1, with TRBD1 as a possible D gene (5 bases). The CDR3 length is 15 residues. Germline assignment: CDR1 MNHNY and CDR2 SVGAGI (reference sequence). V was cut by 3 bases and J by 6 bases, with 15 bases left in between. The CDR3 nucleotides are TGTGCCAGCAGTTATAAAGGGGCCTACTCCAATGAGCAGTTCTTC. It is translated as CASSYKGAYSNEQFF.

The chain links TRBV30 to TRBJ1-2, with a possible D match to TRBD1 (6 bases). V gave up 8 bases and J gave up 8 bases, with 18 bases separating them. The CDR3 is 12 amino acids. Per germline, CDR1 GTSNPN and CDR2 SVGIG (reference sequence). The CDR3 here is CALAEGVRGYTF. The CDR3 DNA follows: TGTGCCCTCGCGGAGGGGGTGAGGGGCTACACCTTC.

This clonotype appeared a single time. The chain recombines TRBV10-1 with TRBJ2-1, with 7 bases lining up with TRBD1. The V and J ends lost 0 bases and 5 bases, in that order; junction bases with no gene match: 7. The germline CDR1 and CDR2 sequences are WNHNN and SYGVQD (reference sequence). This CDR3 is built from 16 residues. The CDR3 DNA reads as TGCGCCAGCAGTGAGTCGATCCGGACAGGAGACAATGAGCAGTTCTTC. The encoded protein is CASSESIRTGDNEQFF.

This clonotype is a singleton in its sample. The rearrangement joins TRBV2 to TRBJ1-1; no definite D call. V was clipped by 6 bases and J by 1 base, with 12 bases between them. The CDR3 length is 14 residues. Germline V gene sequence: CDR1 SNHLY, CDR2 FYNNEI. As DNA, the CDR3 is TGTGCCAGCAGCTTAATTCCAGGGAACACTGAAGCTTTCTTT. Translating gives CASSLIPGNTEAFF.

This chain links TRBV12-3 or TRBV12-4 with TRBJ2-7, with 9 bases matching TRBD2. J lost 3 bases, V lost 5 bases, and 8 bases had no gene match. CDR3 length: 15 residues. The chain's CDR3 is CASSPSSGTVYEQYF. In nucleotides, the CDR3 is TGTGCCAGCAGTCCCTCTAGCGGGACCGTCTACGAGCAGTACTTC.

V is TRBV24-1 and J is TRBJ2-3; no clear D. Trimming stripped 4 bases from V and 4 bases from J, with 8 bases between. Germline loops: CDR1 KGHDR, CDR2 SFDVKD. The CDR3 length is 13 residues. The CDR3 reads CATSDPQADTQYF. CDR3 bases: TGTGCCACCAGTGACCCTCAGGCAGATACGCAGTATTTT.

A word on this clonotype: This may arise from a read error, as a much more abundant clone is one base away. In this CDR3 the conserved last residue, phenylalanine or tryptophan, is missing, so a read error is likely. This rearrangement joins TRBV9 to TRBJ2-1; the match to TRBD2 covers 10 bases. The V and J ends lost 4 bases and 6 bases, in that order; junction bases with no gene match: 16. In germline, CDR1 is SGDLS, CDR2 YYNGEE. The length of the CDR3 is 18 residues. The DNA of the CDR3 is TGTGCCAGCAGCCCAAGACCTAGCGGGAGTTTGGGTGGCAATGAGCAGTTCTCC. Its protein is CASSPRPSGSLGGNEQFS.

V and J are TRBV2 and TRBJ1-5; weak D call: TRBD1 (5 bases). Germline V gene sequence: CDR1 SNHLY, CDR2 FYNNEI. The CDR3 length is 16 residues. Trimming stripped 6 bases from V and 6 bases from J, with 21 bases between. The CDR3 nucleotides read TGTGCCAGCAGCCAAGCGGCCCGCAGGGACGGTCAGCCCCAGCATTTT. Translated, it gives CASSQAARRDGQPQHF.

The chain has TRBV28 and TRBJ2-7; D is undetermined. This CDR3 is 14 amino acids long. V lost 6 bases, J lost 6 bases, and 18 bases lay in between. In germline, CDR1 is MDHEN, CDR2 SYDVKM. CDR3 sequence (DNA): TGTGCCAGCAGGCAGAACATGAATCGAAGCGAGCAGTACTTC. This translates into CASRQNMNRSEQYF. Supplemented by reference TRBV28 and TRBJ2-7, the full variable domain reads DVKVTQSSRYLVKRTGEKVFLECVQDMDHENMFWYRQDPGLGLRLIYFSYDVKMKEKGDIPEGYSVSREKKERFSLILESASTNQTSMYLCASRQNMNRSEQYFGPGTRLTVT.

This clonotype has only a few counts. This chain links TRBV30 with TRBJ2-7, with a weak D call TRBD1 (5 bases). The CDR3 runs to 12 residues. Germline V CDR1 and CDR2: GTSNPN, SVGIG (reference sequence). Trimming took off 3 bases at V and 6 bases at J, with 12 bases between the two ends. The CDR3 region is CAWRPTVREQYF. In DNA, the CDR3 is TGTGCCTGGAGGCCGACAGTGCGCGAGCAGTACTTC.

The V gene is TRBV6-5, the J gene TRBJ1-6; D remains ambiguous. Trimming left V 4 bases short and J 2 bases short, with 15 bases between. The CDR3 has 17 amino acids. Germline CDR1 MNHEY, CDR2 SVGAGI. CDR3 DNA: TGTGCCAGCAGTTCCACGGAACTACCTCCCTATAATTCACCCCTCCACTTT. Residues: CASSSTELPPYNSPLHF.

The chain joins TRBV20-1 to TRBJ1-2; maybe TRBD1 (5 bases). Germline CDR1 DFQATT, CDR2 SNEGSKA (reference sequence). The V end was cut by 6 bases, the J end by 8 bases, with 25 bases between. The CDR3 is 15 amino acids. The CDR3: CSATSSRGSEFGYTF. CDR3 DNA: TGCAGTGCCACCAGCAGCCGGGGGTCTGAGTTCGGCTACACCTTC.

This chain joins TRBV6-5 and TRBJ2-3; 8 bases agree with TRBD1. The V gene's germline CDR1 is MNHEY and CDR2 SVGAGI. This CDR3 has 13 amino acids. V trimming: 11 bases; J trimming: 2 bases; junction bases outside the gene matches: 6. The CDR3 loop reads CAASGQDTDTQYF. For the CDR3, the DNA is TGTGCCGCCTCGGGACAGGACACAGATACGCAGTATTTT.

This clonotype was counted a single time. The chain uses TRBV2 and TRBJ2-1; 9 positions agree with TRBD1. J was trimmed by 9 bases and V by 6 bases; bases with no gene match: 15. The CDR3 sequence is 16 residues long. Germline V gives CDR1 SNHLY, CDR2 FYNNEI. Here the CDR3 reads CASSTTGGQGASEQFF. The CDR3 DNA reads as TGTGCCAGCAGCACTACCGGGGGACAGGGCGCGTCTGAGCAGTTCTTC.

J is TRBJ2-5 and V is TRBV19; D remains ambiguous. Between the trimmed V and J ends, which lost 3 bases and 1 base, there was a span of 6 bases. There are 13 residues in the CDR3. Germline-derived CDR1 and CDR2 are LNHDA and SQIVND (reference sequence). CDR3 sequence (DNA): TGTGCCAGTAGTATTGACTCCCAAGAGACCCAGTACTTC. Translated: CASSIDSQETQYF.

In this sample, this clonotype turned up a few times. V is TRBV20-1 and J is TRBJ2-1; 10 positions agree with TRBD2. This CDR3 is 15 amino acids long. From germline, CDR1 is DFQATT and CDR2 SNEGSKA (reference sequence). Unmatched junction bases numbered 10, after V lost 7 bases and J lost 4 bases. This chain's CDR3 is CSVPTGTSDYNEQFF. The CDR3 region has the DNA TGCAGTGTTCCGACCGGGACTAGCGATTACAATGAGCAGTTCTTC.

Here the CDR3 reads CASSVLAGGLGEQFF. Written as DNA, the CDR3 is TGTGCCAGCAGTGTCCTAGCGGGAGGACTCGGGGAGCAGTTCTTC. The chain is built from TRBV2 and TRBJ2-1, with 11 nucleotides matching TRBD2. The CDR3 is made up of 15 amino acids. CDR1 and CDR2 (germline): SNHLY, FYNNEI. V shed 4 bases and J 10 bases; nucleotides not matched to a gene: 9.

Only a few counts were recorded for this clonotype. The V and J genes are TRBV27 and TRBJ2-7; 13 bases map to TRBD2. Germline V gene data show CDR1 as MNHEY and CDR2 as SMNVEV (reference sequence). This CDR3 contains 16 residues. The junction had 8 bases not matched to a gene; V was cut back by 5 bases and J by 4 bases. CDR3 bases: TGTGCCAGCAGTCCTCGACTAGCGGGAGGCCAATACGAGCAGTACTTC. Its translation: CASSPRLAGGQYEQYF.

This clonotype was counted between two and nine times. The chain combines TRBV20-1 with TRBJ2-7; D might be TRBD2 (6 bases). The germline V and J ends were trimmed by 5 bases and 3 bases, with 11 bases remaining between them. Germline CDR1 and CDR2: DFQATT and SNEGSKA (reference sequence). CDR3 length equals 12 residues. CDR3 protein: CSAEQEGYEQYF. DNA for the CDR3: TGCAGTGCTGAACAGGAGGGCTACGAGCAGTACTTC.